This is a list of T cell receptor beta chains from one sample in a study of cytomegalovirus exposure and HLA in healthy donors. TCRdb keeps only in-frame clones here, not all; method: immunoSEQ multiplex PCR. The top ten hold approximately 1.8% of the sample, which has about 190,000 clones, around 80% seen once. Sequencing was done on a sample of PBMCs. The receptors were sampled from a man aged 18-30 years in good health and CMV-seronegative. Both conserved end residues are part of each CDR3. The D gene is left open where the match is weak. Rows may omit the clone size; those that give it use once, few, many or a size class.

>TRBV18|TRBD1|TRBJ1-5|-
CASSGQGAGDQPQHF
TGTGCCAGCTCGGGACAGGGGGCGGGGGATCAGCCCCAGCATTTT
>TRBV19|TRBD1|TRBJ1-6|-
CASQGDRANSPLHF
TGTGCCAGCCAAGGCGACAGGGCCAATTCACCCCTCCACTTT
>TRBV4-3|-|TRBJ2-5|-
CASSGQKKETQYF
TGCGCCAGCAGCGGACAGAAGAAAGAGACCCAGTACTTC
>TRBV7-2|-|TRBJ2-7|few
CASSLGGDTSYEQYF
TGTGCCAGCAGCTTAGGTGGGGACACCTCCTACGAGCAGTACTTC
>TRBV7-9|-|TRBJ2-7|few
CSSSLGTFRTGLQDEQYF
TGTTCCAGCAGCTTAGGGACATTTAGAACAGGGCTTCAGGACGAGCAGTACTTC
>TRBV4-3|TRBD1|TRBJ1-5|-
CASSQEANRGNNQPQHF
TGCGCCAGCAGCCAAGAGGCAAACAGGGGGAATAATCAGCCCCAGCATTTT
>TRBV11-2|TRBD2|TRBJ2-3|once
CASSWERTRGSFTDTQYF
TGTGCCAGCAGCTGGGAACGGACTCGCGGGAGCTTCACAGATACGCAGTATTTT
>TRBV30|-|TRBJ2-1|-
CAWFSGASSYNEQFF
TGTGCCTGGTTTAGCGGAGCGAGCTCCTACAATGAGCAGTTCTTC
>TRBV7-8|-|TRBJ1-5|-
CASSTGVTQPQHF
TGTGCCAGCAGCACTGGAGTGACTCAGCCCCAGCATTTT
>TRBV5-6|-|TRBJ2-7|-
CASSLGSRAYEQYF
TGTGCCAGCAGCTTGGGGAGCAGAGCCTACGAGCAGTACTTC
>TRBV15|TRBD1|TRBJ2-5|-
CATSKDRDQWTQYF
TGTGCCACCAGCAAGGACAGGGATCAGTGGACCCAGTACTTC
>TRBV5-6|-|TRBJ1-5|-
CASSFAGLFQPQHF
TGTGCCAGCAGCTTTGCGGGGCTGTTTCAGCCCCAGCATTTT
>TRBV27|TRBD1|TRBJ1-2|few
CASSLLYRDSKHYYGYTF
TGTGCCAGCAGTTTGCTATATAGGGACAGCAAACACTACTATGGCTACACCTTC
>TRBV11-2|-|TRBJ2-2|-
CASSPRDTRSRRTPGELFF
TGTGCCAGCAGCCCACGGGACACTAGATCGCGAAGGACACCGGGGGAGCTGTTTTTT
>TRBV7-8|TRBD1|TRBJ2-7|-
CASRGRDRAYEQYF
TGTGCCAGCAGGGGCCGGGACAGGGCCTACGAGCAGTACTTC
>TRBV11-3|-|TRBJ2-1|-
CASSPWTASYNEQFF
TGTGCCAGCAGCCCCTGGACAGCCTCCTACAATGAGCAGTTCTTC
>TRBV28|TRBD1|TRBJ1-2|-
CASSLNNRGERYGYTF
TGTGCCAGCAGTTTAAACAACAGGGGGGAGAGGTATGGCTACACCTTC
>TRBV5-4|-|TRBJ1-1|few
CASSSPQMDTEAFF
TGTGCCAGCAGCTCGCCCCAGATGGACACTGAAGCTTTCTTT
>TRBV11-2|TRBD1|TRBJ2-1|-
CASSTSLTGVKAYEQFF
TGTGCCAGCAGCACCTCCTTGACAGGGGTTAAGGCCTATGAGCAGTTCTTC
>TRBV9|TRBD1|TRBJ1-5|-
CASGSGTDFSLPQHF
TGTGCCAGTGGATCCGGGACAGACTTTTCCTTGCCCCAGCATTTT
>TRBV6-6|-|TRBJ1-2|-
CASTSGYGYTF
TGTGCCAGCACATCGGGCTATGGCTACACCTTC
>TRBV6-4|TRBD2|TRBJ2-3|once
CASSTSGGTDTQYF
TGTGCCAGCAGTACTAGCGGGGGCACAGATACGCAGTATTTT
>TRBV5-6|-|TRBJ1-3|-
CASSFGQLFSGNTIYF
TGTGCCAGCAGTTTCGGACAGTTGTTCTCTGGAAACACCATATATTTT
>TRBV5-1|TRBD1|TRBJ2-7|-
CASSPGQGVSYEQYF
TGCGCCAGCAGCCCCGGACAGGGAGTATCCTACGAGCAGTACTTC
>TRBV9|TRBD1|TRBJ2-7|-
CASSASGTGSYEQYF
TGTGCCAGCAGCGCCTCCGGGACAGGGTCCTACGAGCAGTACTTC
>TRBV5-1|-|TRBJ1-3|-
CASRPWTDGNTIYF
TGCGCCAGCAGGCCTTGGACAGACGGAAACACCATATATTTT
>TRBV14|-|TRBJ2-5|-
CASSRSRDQETQYF
TGTGCCAGCAGTCGGTCCCGGGATCAAGAGACCCAGTACTTC
>TRBV6-1|-|TRBJ2-7|-
CASSESVLGAYEQYF
TGTGCCAGCAGTGAATCGGTTCTCGGGGCCTACGAGCAGTACTTC